A selection of T cell receptor beta chains follows, all from one sample in a study of human T cells and chemical hapten exposure. Each CDR3 protein gets one entry after TCRdb re-called the RACE reads with MiXCR. The data show around 130,000 distinct CDR3 sequences, over 9% seen once. This sample comprised whole blood, obtained in connection with sensitization to the hapten diphenylcyclopropenone (DPC). Every receptor here comes from a woman between 50 and 59 years old with alopecia areata. Some clones in this sample may be carry-over from other donors' samples. The CDR3 runs from the conserved cysteine through the conserved F or W. The D gene is left open where the match is weak. Size is omitted from some rows. Given values are once, few, many or a class for expanded clones.

V: TRBV20-1
size: many
D: -
length: 14
J: TRBJ2-7
DNA: TGCAGTGCTAGAGATGTACAGCATCGCTACGAGCAGTACTTC
CDR3: CSARDVQHRYEQYF

V: TRBV28
size: -
D: -
length: 13
J: TRBJ2-7
DNA: TGTGCCAGCAGCTCCGGCGTATCCGACGAGCAGTACTTC
CDR3: CASSSGVSDEQYF

V: TRBV9
size: -
D: TRBD2
length: 16
J: TRBJ2-3
DNA: TGTGCCAGCAGCGTAGCCAGCGGGGGTGGCACAGATACGCAGTATTTT
CDR3: CASSVASGGGTDTQYF

V: TRBV27
size: few
D: -
length: 11
J: TRBJ1-2
DNA: TGTGCCACCAGTGGAAGTAATGGCTACACCTTC
CDR3: CATSGSNGYTF

V: TRBV11-2
size: few
D: -
length: 15
J: TRBJ1-6
DNA: TGTGCCAGTGCGATTGGGACGGGTCATAATTCACCCCTCCACTTT
CDR3: CASAIGTGHNSPLHF

V: TRBV29-1
size: -
D: -
length: 13
J: TRBJ1-5
DNA: TGCAGCGTTGATGAGGGGTTCGATCAGCCCCAGCATTTT
CDR3: CSVDEGFDQPQHF

V: TRBV6-6
size: many
D: -
length: 12
J: TRBJ1-1
DNA: TGTGCCAGCAAAGGGGTGAACACTGAAGCTTTCTTT
CDR3: CASKGVNTEAFF

V: TRBV3-1
size: -
D: -
length: 18
J: TRBJ1-4
DNA: TGTGCCAGCAGCCAAGATATTACGTGGGCCCCTACTAATGAAAAACTGTTTTTT
CDR3: CASSQDITWAPTNEKLFF

V: TRBV18
size: -
D: -
length: 16
J: TRBJ2-6
DNA: TGTGCCAGCTCACCAGCTCGGGGTACGGGGGCCAACGTCCTGACTTTC
CDR3: CASSPARGTGANVLTF

V: TRBV7-2
size: -
D: -
length: 11
J: TRBJ2-5
DNA: TGTGCCAGCAGCTCCTCAGGGCCCCAGTACTTC
CDR3: CASSSSGPQYF

V: TRBV6-5
size: -
D: TRBD1
length: 16
J: TRBJ1-6
DNA: TGTGCCAGCAGAGAAATACCGGGACAGCTTAATTCACCCCTCCACTTT
CDR3: CASREIPGQLNSPLHF

V: TRBV20-1
size: few
D: -
length: 11
J: TRBJ1-1
DNA: TGCAGTGCTAGAGATGGGAGGGAAGCTTTCTTT
CDR3: CSARDGREAFF

V: TRBV20-1
size: -
D: -
length: 15
J: TRBJ2-3
DNA: TGCAGTGCTAGAGGACTACCCCGGGGCACAGATACGCAGTATTTT
CDR3: CSARGLPRGTDTQYF

V: TRBV5-5
size: many
D: -
length: 16
J: TRBJ2-1
DNA: TGTGCCAGCAGCTTGGAGCCCTCGAGCTCCTACAATGAGCAGTTCTTC
CDR3: CASSLEPSSSYNEQFF

V: TRBV12-3/TRBV12-4
size: many
D: -
length: 13
J: TRBJ2-7
DNA: TGTGCCAGCTTACTAGCAGGGGGGAGCGAGCAGTACTTC
CDR3: CASLLAGGSEQYF

V: TRBV24-1
size: many
D: -
length: 14
J: TRBJ2-3
DNA: TGTGCCACCAGTGAAGGATCATACACAGATACGCAGTATTTT
CDR3: CATSEGSYTDTQYF

V: TRBV29-1
size: few
D: -
length: 11
J: TRBJ1-1
DNA: TGCAGCGTCGCACAGGGAACTGAAGCTTTCTTT
CDR3: CSVAQGTEAFF

V: TRBV24-1
size: few
D: -
length: 13
J: TRBJ2-7
DNA: TGTGCCACCAGTGCCGGCGGTGCCTACGAGCAGTACTTC
CDR3: CATSAGGAYEQYF

V: TRBV20-1
size: few
D: TRBD1
length: 13
J: TRBJ2-2
DNA: TGCAGTGCTAGAACAGGGGGCTCCGGGGAGCTGTTTTTT
CDR3: CSARTGGSGELFF

V: TRBV28
size: many
D: -
length: 16
J: TRBJ2-6
DNA: TGTGCCAGCAGTTTACTGGGGTACTCTGGGGCCAACGTCCTGACTTTC
CDR3: CASSLLGYSGANVLTF

V: TRBV29-1
size: -
D: TRBD2
length: 14
J: TRBJ2-1
DNA: TGCAGCGTTCGGGCTAGCGGGAGCTATAATGAGCAGTTCTTC
CDR3: CSVRASGSYNEQFF

V: TRBV3-1
size: -
D: -
length: 12
J: TRBJ1-1
DNA: TGTGCCAGCAGCCAAAACCCAGGAGGTGCTTTCTTT
CDR3: CASSQNPGGAFF

V: TRBV10-3
size: many
D: -
length: 14
J: TRBJ2-7
DNA: TGTGCCATCAGTGAGTCCCCGAGGGGTGATGAGCAGTACTTC
CDR3: CAISESPRGDEQYF

V: TRBV4-1
size: few
D: -
length: 16
J: TRBJ2-1
DNA: TGCGCCAGCAGCCGGGGCCCCGGGGGGCCTCTCAATGAGCAGTTCTTC
CDR3: CASSRGPGGPLNEQFF

V: TRBV11-2
size: few
D: TRBD2
length: 16
J: TRBJ2-7
DNA: TGTGCCAGCAGCTTATCCCCGACTAGCGGGGGTTACGAGCAGTACTTC
CDR3: CASSLSPTSGGYEQYF